The present TCR beta chain was sequenced within a study of PD-1 blockade in mismatch repair-deficient tumors. Study summary: Patients had around 12 mismatch repair-deficient cancer types, all previously treated and progressing. Study conclusions and caveats: Tumor-resident clones, often undetectable pretreatment in blood, expanded then contracted after pembrolizumab.

This CDR3 has 14 residues. Germline CDR1 is SGDLS and CDR2 is YYNGEE. The V gene lost 0 bases and the J gene lost 2 bases, with 8 bases spanning the gap. All patients were mismatch repair deficient, assessed by either PCR or immunohistochemistry. TCRs were sequenced from three patients responding to pembrolizumab. Profiled with immunoSEQ multiplex PCR; TCRdb holds only in-frame clones, not every one. Of approximately 22,000 clones listed, about four fifths are singletons. A remark on this clone: Its matching antigen is unknown.

The receptor was derived from an adult with mismatch repair-deficient cancer. Sequenced here: peripheral blood, sampled 2 weeks after starting pembrolizumab. This rearrangement joins TRBV9 to TRBJ1-2; D is unresolved. The CDR3 DNA reads as TGTGCCAGCAGCGTAGAATTGGGGAACTATGGCTACACCTTC. This codes for CASSVELGNYGYTF.